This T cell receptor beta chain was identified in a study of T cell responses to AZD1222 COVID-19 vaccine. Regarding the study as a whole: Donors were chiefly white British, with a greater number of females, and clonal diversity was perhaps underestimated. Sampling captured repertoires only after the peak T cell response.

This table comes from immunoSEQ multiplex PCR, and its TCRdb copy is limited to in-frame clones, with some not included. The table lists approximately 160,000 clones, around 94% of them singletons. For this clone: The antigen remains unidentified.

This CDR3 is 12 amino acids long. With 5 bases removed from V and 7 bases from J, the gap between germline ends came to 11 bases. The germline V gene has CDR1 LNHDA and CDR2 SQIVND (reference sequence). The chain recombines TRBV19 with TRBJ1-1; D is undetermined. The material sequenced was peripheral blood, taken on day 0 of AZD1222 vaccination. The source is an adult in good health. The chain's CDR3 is CASSFLANEAFF. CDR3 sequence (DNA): TGTGCCAGTAGTTTTTTGGCGAATGAAGCTTTCTTT.